This T cell receptor (beta chain) derives from a study of blood T cells in healthy people across ages. Germline V gives CDR1 ENHRY, CDR2 SYGVKD. CDR3 size: 15 residues. Between the trimmed V and J ends, which lost 6 bases and 11 bases, there was a span of 25 bases. In terms of origin and age, donors were healthy Caucasian individuals from Russia aged roughly 6 to 100. It was with a sample-barcoded 5' primer and a J-beta primer mix that a second PCR of roughly 7 to 12 cycles was run. TCRdb re-called the 5' RACE reads with MiXCR, one entry per CDR3 protein. This repertoire shows roughly 1.6 million distinct CDR3 sequences, 30% to 40% found once; its top ten account for roughly 12%.

Specimen: blood. This rearrangement joins TRBV10-3 to TRBJ2-5, with D perhaps being TRBD1 or TRBD2 (5 bases each). The TCR comes from a woman in her thirties in good health. This chain's CDR3 is CAISRAGTHGNEQYF. DNA for the CDR3: TGTGCCATCAGCAGGGCCGGGACCCACGGGAATGAGCAGTACTTC.